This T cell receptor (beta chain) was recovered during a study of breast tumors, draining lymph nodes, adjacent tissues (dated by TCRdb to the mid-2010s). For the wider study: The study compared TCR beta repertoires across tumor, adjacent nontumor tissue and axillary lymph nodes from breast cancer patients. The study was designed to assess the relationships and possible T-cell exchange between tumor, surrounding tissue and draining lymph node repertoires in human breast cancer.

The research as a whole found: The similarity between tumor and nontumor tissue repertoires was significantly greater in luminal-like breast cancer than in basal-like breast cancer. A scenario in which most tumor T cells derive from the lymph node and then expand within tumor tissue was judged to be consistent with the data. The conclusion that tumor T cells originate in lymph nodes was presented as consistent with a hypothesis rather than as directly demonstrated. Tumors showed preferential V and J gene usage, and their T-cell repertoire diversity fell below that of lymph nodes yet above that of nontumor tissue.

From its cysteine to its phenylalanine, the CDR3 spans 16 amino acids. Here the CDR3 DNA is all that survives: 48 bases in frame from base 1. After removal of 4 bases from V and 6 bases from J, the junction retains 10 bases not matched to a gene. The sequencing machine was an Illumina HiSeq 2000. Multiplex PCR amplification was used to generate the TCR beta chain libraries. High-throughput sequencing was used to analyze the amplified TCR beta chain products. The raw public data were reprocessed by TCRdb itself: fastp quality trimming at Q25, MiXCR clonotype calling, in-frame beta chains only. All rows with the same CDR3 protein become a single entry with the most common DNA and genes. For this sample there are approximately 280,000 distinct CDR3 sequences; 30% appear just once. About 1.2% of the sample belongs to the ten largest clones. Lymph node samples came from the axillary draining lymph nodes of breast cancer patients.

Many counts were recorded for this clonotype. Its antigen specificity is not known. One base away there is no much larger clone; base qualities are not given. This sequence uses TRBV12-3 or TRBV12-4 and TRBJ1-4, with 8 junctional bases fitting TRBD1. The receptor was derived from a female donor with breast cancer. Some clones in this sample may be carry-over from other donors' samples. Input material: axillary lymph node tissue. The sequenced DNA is TGTGCCAGCAGTTCTTTAACTTTGGGACAGGATGAAAAACTGTTTTTT. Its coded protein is CASSSLTLGQDEKLFF.